This TCR beta chain was recorded in a study of T cell responses to AZD1222 COVID-19 vaccine. Here immunoSEQ multiplex PCR was the method, and the copy in TCRdb shows in-frame clones only, minus some. Of about 180,000 clones in the sample, more than 70% are singletons; the top ten hold 25% to 30%. J lost 4 bases, V lost 5 bases, and 5 bases had no gene match. The CDR3 sequence is 15 residues long. Germline assignment: CDR1 MNHNY and CDR2 SVGAGI (reference sequence). This clone was seen a single time. The antigen is unknown. Study results and limitations: Clonal diversity was possibly underestimated, and the donors were mostly white British, with more females. Unmutated variant regions reportedly attract nearly half of all spike-specific TCRs. Vaccine-associated CD4 TCRs spanned spike, dominant at 160-218 and 743-854.

The chain is built from TRBV6-6 and TRBJ2-2; 9 bases agree with TRBD1. This material consisted of peripheral blood, taken 28 days after the second AZD1222 dose. The receptor comes from an adult who received the AZD1222 COVID-19 vaccine. DNA of the CDR3: TGTGCCAGCAGTCGGGACAGGGTGGGCACCGGGGAGCTGTTTTTT. Translating gives CASSRDRVGTGELFF.